The entry that follows covers one T cell receptor (beta chain) sequence. Its antigen is unknown. The V gene's germline CDR1 is SNHLY and CDR2 FYNNEI. This CDR3 spans 13 amino acids. With 2 bases removed from V and 5 bases from J, the gap between germline ends came to 6 bases. The sample is drawn from a study of cytotoxic CD8 clonotypes in ibrutinib-treated CLL. The study's findings and limits: Ibrutinib response saw clonality rise, and progression saw it return toward baseline. At the start, clonality exceeded age-matched healthy donors and followed circulating CD8+ T-cell counts. Public clonotypes, found uncommonly, either contracted or stayed stable on treatment.

This table comes from immunoSEQ multiplex PCR, and its TCRdb copy is limited to in-frame clones, with some not included. Of some 200,000 clones listed, around 70% are singletons. The chain employs TRBV2 and TRBJ2-2; the D is unclear. This TCR derives from a human donor with chronic lymphocytic leukemia. The sequencing here drew on PBMCs, taken after 24 months of ibrutinib treatment. Here the CDR3 reads CASSETLTGELFF. DNA for the CDR3: TGTGCCAGCAGTGAAACGTTGACCGGGGAGCTGTTTTTT.